One TCR beta chain is described in this entry. Sequenced by immunoSEQ multiplex PCR; TCRdb stores in-frame clones only, minus some. The sample lists about 150,000 clones, about 93% occurring once. This CDR3 has 15 amino acids. Germline values: CDR1 MDHEN, CDR2 SYDVKM. The V gene lost 4 bases and the J gene lost 5 bases, with 12 bases spanning the gap. The sample belongs to a study of control samples from healthy donors and cancer patients. The sample consisted of blood. The rearrangement uses TRBV28 and TRBJ1-6, with no clear D. This TCR was recovered from a man aged 45-65 years in good health. The CDR3 is CASSYGHQDNSPLHF. The CDR3 DNA reads TGTGCCAGCAGTTACGGCCATCAGGATAATTCACCCCTCCACTTT.